A single T cell receptor beta chain is shown here with its context. The antigen remains unidentified. The sample belongs to a study of blood T cell dynamics during melanoma immunotherapy. Whole-study findings and limits: Unlike progressors, later disease-control patients had W3 repertoires gaining clonality or diversity.

The CDR3 runs to 15 residues. Germline V gene sequence: CDR1 MNHEY, CDR2 SMNVEV (reference sequence). V lost 1 base and J lost 2, with 12 bases in between. The sample's time point: pre-treatment baseline. Samples come from before therapy and from week 3 after the first blockade cycle. Generated by immunoSEQ multiplex PCR, the TCRdb table keeps only in-frame clones and is missing some. Of about 9,700 clones listed, around 90% are singletons. This TCR came from a human donor with melanoma. The chain couples TRBV27 to TRBJ2-7; D remains ambiguous. Sequenced material: blood, taken from a patient treated with checkpoint blockade. CDR3 sequence reads: CASSLWGSGAYEQYF. In DNA form, the CDR3 reads TGTGCCAGCAGTTTATGGGGTAGTGGGGCCTACGAGCAGTACTTC.